The 13 T cell receptor beta chains reported below all come from one sample, sequenced in a study of technical replicates of blood from several donors. Some clones are missing from TCRdb's copy, which holds only in-frame ones; the method was immunoSEQ multiplex PCR. The sample lists around 58,000 clones, around nine tenths occurring once. Sequencing used PBMCs. The receptors were sampled from a human donor in good health. Some clones in this sample may be carry-over from other donors' samples.

The V and J genes are TRBV21-1 and TRBJ2-5; TRBD1 reflects the table's D call only, with no check against the DNA. TRBV21-1 is reported as a pseudogene. There are 17 residues in the CDR3. The chain's CDR3 is CASSRLVDRGPQETQYF. CDR3 nucleotide sequence: TGTGCCAGCAGCAGATTGGTGGACAGGGGACCACAAGAGACCCAGTACTTC.

The chain recombines TRBV4-1 with TRBJ1-4; 12 nucleotides line up with TRBD1. Germline V gives CDR1 MGHRA, CDR2 YSYEKL. CDR3 size: 17 residues. With V trimmed by 2 bases and J by 4 bases, 5 bases remained unmatched. CDR3 residues: CASSQLGTGGHNEKLFF. Written as DNA, the CDR3 is TGCGCCAGCAGCCAACTTGGGACAGGGGGCCATAATGAAAAACTGTTTTTT.

The CDR3 DNA follows: TGCGCCAGCAGCAGTACTCCAACTAATGAAAAACTGTTTTTT. Translated: CASSSTPTNEKLFF. V usage is TRBV5-1 and J usage is TRBJ1-4; D call uncertain. The CDR3 length is 14 residues. Germline V gene lookup returns CDR1 SGHRS and CDR2 YFSETQ. V lost 4 bases and J lost 0, with 7 bases in between.

This clone appeared a single time. J is TRBJ2-3 and V is TRBV5-1; possibly TRBD1 for D (5 bases). CDR3 length: 12 residues. Trimming stripped 4 bases from V and 5 bases from J, with 8 bases between. Germline CDR1 reads SGHRS; CDR2 reads YFSETQ. The CDR3 nucleotides read TGCGCCAGCAGCCAAGGGGTAGATACGCAGTATTTT. It translates to CASSQGVDTQYF.

The chain uses TRBV5-6 and TRBJ2-7; TRBD1 is a possible D gene (7 bases). Germline values: CDR1 SGHDT, CDR2 YYEEEE. This CDR3 comprises 14 residues. The ends were cut back, 5 bases at V and 5 bases at J, with 17 bases in the middle. As DNA, the CDR3 is TGTGCCAGCAGGTCGGAGGGGGCGCGGGACGAGCAGTACTTC. Protein: CASRSEGARDEQYF.

The gene calls are TRBV7-9 and TRBJ2-7, with TRBD2 identical over 8 bases. The germline V gene has CDR1 SEHNR and CDR2 FQNEAQ (reference sequence). Germline trimming cut 5 bases from V and 0 bases from J; bases unmatched to any gene: 6. This CDR3 spans 15 amino acids. CDR3 coding DNA: TGTGCCAGCAGCCAAATTAGCGGGACCTCCTACGAGCAGTACTTC. Translating gives CASSQISGTSYEQYF.

The J gene is TRBJ1-5, the V gene TRBV2, with D unresolved. V was trimmed by 6 bases and J by 7 bases, leaving 16 bases between them. CDR3 length equals 14 residues. Looked up from germline, CDR1 is SNHLY and CDR2 is FYNNEI. This CDR3 reads CASSLNGGRQPQHF. In nucleotides, the CDR3 is TGTGCCAGCAGCTTAAATGGAGGGCGCCAGCCCCAGCATTTT.

The V call is TRBV4-3, the J call TRBJ1-2; perhaps TRBD1 as D (6 bases). CDR1 is LGHNA and CDR2 is YSLEER in the germline V gene. This CDR3 is 16 amino acids long. With 4 bases removed from V and 7 bases from J, the gap between germline ends came to 22 bases. CDR3 sequence reads: CASSPGATGSRVGYTF. The CDR3, as DNA: TGCGCCAGCAGCCCCGGAGCAACAGGGTCAAGAGTTGGCTACACCTTC.

The chain uses TRBV5-1 and TRBJ1-1; no clear D gene. Germline assignment: CDR1 SGHRS and CDR2 YFSETQ. V was shortened by 0 bases and J by 0 bases, with 6 bases between the two germline ends. CDR3 length: 14 amino acids. CDR3 in amino acids: CASSLVAVNTEAFF. The CDR3 coding sequence is TGCGCCAGCAGCTTGGTCGCGGTGAACACTGAAGCTTTCTTT.

The gene calls are TRBV7-7 and TRBJ1-2; 7 bases are shared with TRBD1. J lost 6 bases, V lost 4 bases, and 8 bases had no gene match. CDR3 length: 14 residues. Germline lookup yields CDR1 SSHAT and CDR2 FNYEAQ (reference sequence). CDR3 sequence: CASSSGGQGDGYTF. The CDR3 DNA sequence: TGTGCCAGCAGCTCTGGGGGGCAGGGGGATGGCTACACCTTC.

This chain uses TRBV9 with TRBJ1-1; D is perhaps TRBD1 (5 bases). This CDR3 is built from 14 residues. V was cut by 4 bases and J by 4 bases, with 14 bases left in between. Per the germline V gene, CDR1 is SGDLS and CDR2 is YYNGEE. The CDR3 loop is CASSPQLGGTEAFF. The CDR3 DNA reads TGTGCCAGCAGCCCCCAGCTGGGGGGCACTGAAGCTTTCTTT.

This chain connects TRBV7-2 to TRBJ2-3; TRBD2 matches at 7 bases. The germline V gene encodes CDR1 SGHTA and CDR2 FQGNSA. J was trimmed by 3 bases and V by 5 bases; bases with no gene match: 8. This CDR3 spans 15 amino acids. The CDR3 coding sequence is TGTGCCAGCAGCCTATCTAGCGGTCCAACAGATACGCAGTATTTT. It is translated as CASSLSSGPTDTQYF.

The chain combines TRBV7-2 with TRBJ2-1; 10 bases line up with TRBD2. CDR1 and CDR2 from the germline V gene are SGHTA and FQGNSA. The CDR3 covers 14 residues. The trim removed 2 bases at V and 9 bases at J, leaving 4 bases unmatched. CDR3 DNA sequence: TGTGCCAGCAGCTTACAGCGGGGGGGCTTTGAGCAGTTCTTC. Its protein is CASSLQRGGFEQFF.